This TCR beta chain appears in the sequencing data of a study of T cells after yellow fever vaccination. Study as a whole: Fractions low in cell number were prepared with SMART-Seq v4 Ultra Low Input.

Synthesis of TCR cDNA relied on 5'RACE template switching, which attached a universal primer site and UMIs. TCRdb itself ran the 5' RACE reads through MiXCR, one entry per CDR3 protein. The sample consists of around 610,000 distinct CDR3 sequences, roughly 13% of them appearing once. Details on this clonotype: Its antigen is as yet unknown.

Overall study results and limits: A small proportion of clonotypes was detected in both the CD4 and CD8 compartments.

V shed 5 bases and J 3 bases; nucleotides not matched to a gene: 4. CDR3 length: 13 residues. Germline CDR1 reads MDHEN; CDR2 reads SYDVKM. This receptor was obtained from a man aged 25-45 years who received the YFV17D yellow fever vaccine. The material sequenced was PBMCs, taken on the day of the yellow fever booster vaccination. J is TRBJ2-7 and V is TRBV28, with 7 bases aligning to TRBD2. The DNA of the CDR3 is TGTGCCAGCAGTGAGGGGAGGGTCTACGAGCAGTACTTC. It encodes CASSEGRVYEQYF.